The TCR beta chain described here comes from a study of OX40 agonist ivuxolimab in advanced cancers. Turning to the study itself: The drug used for patients, ivuxolimab, was an agonistic anti-OX40 (CD134) antibody.

This table comes from immunoSEQ multiplex PCR, and its TCRdb copy is limited to in-frame clones, with some not included. The sample has about 46,000 clones; roughly 90% are singletons. The germline V gene encodes CDR1 LNHNV and CDR2 YYDKDF (reference sequence). Between the trimmed V and J ends, which lost 1 base and 6 bases, there was a span of 7 bases. There are 13 residues in the CDR3. Anyone with autoimmune disease history or systemic immunosuppression was excluded. Points on this clone: The antigen is undetermined.

Study-wide results and limits: Antigens targeted by the expanded peripheral T cells were not determined. Doses of 0.1 to 3.0 mg/kg were accompanied by clonal expansion of CD4+ and CD8+ blood T cells by week 6.

V usage is TRBV15 and J usage is TRBJ1-5, with a possible D match to TRBD1 (5 bases). This clonotype was obtained from an adult with an advanced solid tumor such as melanoma, head and neck, liver or kidney cancer. Sequenced here: CD4+ or CD8+ T cells sorted from blood, sampled in a trial of the OX40 agonist ivuxolimab. The CDR3 sequence: CATSRVRGQPQHF. Written as DNA, the CDR3 is TGTGCCACCAGCAGAGTTAGGGGTCAGCCCCAGCATTTT.